This T cell receptor beta chain was retrieved from a study of naive and memory T cell subsets. Both TRBC1 and TRBC2 were covered by a beta constant-region primer of two equimolar oligonucleotides. A 12-nucleotide UMI and the SP2 primer were added to the cDNA 3' end by oligonucleotide ligation. TCRdb analysed the UMI-ligation and nested PCR reads with MiXCR anew, one entry per CDR3 protein. Among over 75,000 distinct CDR3 sequences listed, roughly 14% were seen once. This clonotype has just a few counts. Its antigen is unknown. The V gene lost 3 bases and the J gene lost 3 bases, with 18 bases spanning the gap. The length of the CDR3 is 17 residues. Per the germline V gene, CDR1 is SGHRS and CDR2 is YFSETQ. After CD4 positive bead selection, the CD4-negative fraction gave CD8 T cells. Study outcomes and limitations: Between naive and memory subsets, TCR abundance power law exponents differed. Over 95% of naive TCR sequences appeared only once after error correction, unlike memory subsets.

The sample was central memory CD4+ T cells from blood. The source is a human donor in good health. This sequence joins TRBV5-1 and TRBJ1-4; maybe TRBD1 (6 bases). The CDR3 DNA follows: TGCGCCAGCAGCTGGGGCCGGGGGGGCGCAGCTAATGAAAAACTGTTTTTT. Translated: CASSWGRGGAANEKLFF.